The clone carrying this T cell receptor beta chain was counted a few times. Antigen specificity is unknown. This entry comes from a study of cytomegalovirus exposure and HLA in healthy donors. Study-wide results and caveats: Within the data, a cluster of highly shared sequence variants was likely a sequencing artifact. HLA allele associations emerged for some 16,000 TCR beta sequences in a later analysis, at 0.05 false discovery rate. Later analysis demonstrated an association between a missense DCLRE1C variant and TCR beta V- and J-gene trimming.

The primer mix had 60 Vbeta and 13 Jbeta primers. Under the authors' procedure: Around 10 million of the roughly 80 million unique TCR beta chains counted in a later analysis were shared. Clones were sequenced by immunoSEQ multiplex PCR, and TCRdb holds only the in-frame ones, with some missing. V and J calls and clone size are copied from that table; D and trimming were computed from the DNA. The sample includes around 150,000 clones, around 79% of them seen just once. From germline, CDR1 is MGHRA and CDR2 YSYEKL. With 3 bases removed from V and 2 bases from J, the gap between germline ends came to 14 bases. This CDR3 is built from 16 residues.

Sample: PBMCs. This TCR came from a man between 35 and 55 years old in good health and CMV-seropositive. The rearrangement links TRBV4-1 to TRBJ1-3; possibly TRBD1 for D (6 bases). CDR3 in amino acids: CASSHRGGGPGNTIYF. As DNA, the CDR3 is TGCGCCAGCAGCCACCGCGGGGGGGGCCCTGGAAACACCATATATTTT.